Sequencing of this TCR beta chain was carried out in a study of T cell repertoires in cytomegalovirus infection. Whole-study results and caveats: Dominating the ex vivo response were TCR beta clonotypes that were CMV-specific and HLA-C-restricted.

About this clonotype itself: Its matching antigen is unknown.

Using its own MiXCR run on the reads, TCRdb lists one record per CDR3 protein. Altogether 60,000 to 75,000 distinct CDR3 sequences are present, 3% to 4.5% being singletons, with the ten largest covering about 22%. V dropped 8 bases and J dropped 0 bases, with 8 bases sitting between them. CDR3 length equals 14 residues. CDR1 is SGHTA and CDR2 is FQGNSA in the germline V gene. Sequenced material: PBMCs. The TCR comes from a human donor in good health (CMV status not recorded). Some clones in this sample may be carry-over from other donors' samples. The chain combines TRBV7-2 with TRBJ1-6; D remains unclear. The CDR3 sequence is CASALSSYNSPLHF. CDR3 sequence (DNA): TGTGCCAGCGCCTTAAGCTCCTATAATTCACCCCTCCACTTT.